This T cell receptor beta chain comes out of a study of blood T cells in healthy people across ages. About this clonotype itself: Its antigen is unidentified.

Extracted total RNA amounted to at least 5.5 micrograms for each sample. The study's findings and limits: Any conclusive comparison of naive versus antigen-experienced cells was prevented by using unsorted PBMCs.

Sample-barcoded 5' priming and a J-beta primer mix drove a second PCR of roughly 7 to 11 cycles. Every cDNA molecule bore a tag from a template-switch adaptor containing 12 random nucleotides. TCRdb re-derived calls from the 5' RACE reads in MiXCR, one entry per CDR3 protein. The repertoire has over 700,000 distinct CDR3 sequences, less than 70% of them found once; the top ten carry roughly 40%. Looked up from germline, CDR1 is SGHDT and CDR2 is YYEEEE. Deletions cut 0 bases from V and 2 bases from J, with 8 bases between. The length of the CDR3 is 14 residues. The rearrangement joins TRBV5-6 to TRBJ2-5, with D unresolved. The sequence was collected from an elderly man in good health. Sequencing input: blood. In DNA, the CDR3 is TGTGCCAGCAGCTTGGTACAAGAACAAGAGACCCAGTACTTC. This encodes CASSLVQEQETQYF. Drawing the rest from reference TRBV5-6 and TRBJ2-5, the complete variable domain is DAGVTQSPTHLIKTRGQQVTLRCSPKSGHDTVSWYQQALGQGPQFIFQYYEEEERQRGNFPDRFSGHQFPNYSSELNVNALLLGDSALYLCASSLVQEQETQYFGPGTRLLVL.